This entry is about one T cell receptor beta chain. Its specificity is unknown. These data are taken from a study of cytomegalovirus exposure and HLA in healthy donors. Study-level results: Under in vitro conditions, a few CMV-associated chains were confirmed as specific for CMV antigens.

In the PCR, 60 Vbeta and 13 Jbeta primers were used. TCRdb keeps only in-frame clones here, not all; method: immunoSEQ multiplex PCR. The repertoire shows roughly 100,000 clones; the top ten hold around 0.6%. The junction had 8 bases not matched to a gene; V was cut back by 4 bases and J by 13 bases. The CDR3 loop spans 13 amino acids. Germline-derived CDR1 and CDR2 are LGHNA and YNFKEQ. The V gene is TRBV4-2, the J gene TRBJ2-1; TRBD1 agrees at 9 bases. The sample comprised PBMCs. The receptor's source is a man aged 50 or older in good health and CMV-seronegative. Here the CDR3 reads CASSPQGAQGQFF. For the CDR3, the DNA is TGTGCCAGCAGCCCACAGGGGGCCCAAGGTCAGTTCTTC.